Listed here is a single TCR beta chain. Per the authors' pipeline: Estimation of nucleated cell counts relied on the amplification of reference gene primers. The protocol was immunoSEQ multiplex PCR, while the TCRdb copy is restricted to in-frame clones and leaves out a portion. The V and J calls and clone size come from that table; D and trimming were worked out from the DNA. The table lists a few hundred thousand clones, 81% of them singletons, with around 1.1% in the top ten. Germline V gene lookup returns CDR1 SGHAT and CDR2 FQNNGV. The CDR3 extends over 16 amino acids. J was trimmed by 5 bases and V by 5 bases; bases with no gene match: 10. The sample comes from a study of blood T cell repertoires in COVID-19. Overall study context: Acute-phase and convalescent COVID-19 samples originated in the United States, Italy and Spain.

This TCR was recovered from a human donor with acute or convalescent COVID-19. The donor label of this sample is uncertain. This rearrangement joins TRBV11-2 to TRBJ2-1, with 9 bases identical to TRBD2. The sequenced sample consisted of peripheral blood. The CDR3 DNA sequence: TGTGCCAGCAGCCGAGTCGCGACTAGCGGAAACAATGAGCAGTTCTTC. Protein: CASSRVATSGNNEQFF.